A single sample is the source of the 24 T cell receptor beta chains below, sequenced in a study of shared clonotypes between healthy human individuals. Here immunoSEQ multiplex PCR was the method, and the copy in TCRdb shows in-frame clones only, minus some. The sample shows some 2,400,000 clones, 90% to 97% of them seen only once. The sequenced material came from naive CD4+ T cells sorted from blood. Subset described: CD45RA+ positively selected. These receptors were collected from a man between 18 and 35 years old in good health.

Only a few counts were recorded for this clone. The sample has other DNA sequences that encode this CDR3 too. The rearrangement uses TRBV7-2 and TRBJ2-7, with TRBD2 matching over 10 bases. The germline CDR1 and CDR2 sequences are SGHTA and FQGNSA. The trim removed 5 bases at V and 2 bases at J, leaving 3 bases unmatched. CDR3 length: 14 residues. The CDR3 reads CASSPTSGPYEQYF. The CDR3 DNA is TGTGCCAGCAGCCCGACTAGCGGGCCCTACGAGCAGTACTTC. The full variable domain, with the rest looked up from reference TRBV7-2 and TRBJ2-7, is GAGVSQSPSNKVTEKGKDVELRCDPISGHTALYWYRQSLGQGLEFLIYFQGNSAPDKSGLPSDRFSAERTGGSVSTLTIQRTQQEDSAVYLCASSPTSGPYEQYFGPGTRLTVT.

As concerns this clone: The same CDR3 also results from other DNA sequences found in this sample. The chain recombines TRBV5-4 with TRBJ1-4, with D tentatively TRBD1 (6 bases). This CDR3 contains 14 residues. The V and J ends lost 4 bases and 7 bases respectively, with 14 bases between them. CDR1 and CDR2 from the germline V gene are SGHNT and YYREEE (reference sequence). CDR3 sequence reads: CASSRGGGSEKLFF. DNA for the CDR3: TGTGCCAGCAGCCGGGGAGGGGGAAGTGAAAAACTGTTTTTT.

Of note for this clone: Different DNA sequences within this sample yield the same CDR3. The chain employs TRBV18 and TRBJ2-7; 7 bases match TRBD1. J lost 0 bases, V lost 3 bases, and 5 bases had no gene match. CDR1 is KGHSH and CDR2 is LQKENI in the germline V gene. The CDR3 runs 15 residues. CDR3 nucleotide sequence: TGTGCCAGCTCACCGGCGACAGGGAGCTCCTACGAGCAGTACTTC. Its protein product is CASSPATGSSYEQYF.

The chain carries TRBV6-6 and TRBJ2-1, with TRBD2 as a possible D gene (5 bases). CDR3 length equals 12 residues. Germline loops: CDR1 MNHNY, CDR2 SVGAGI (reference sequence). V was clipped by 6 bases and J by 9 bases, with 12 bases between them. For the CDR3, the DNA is TGTGCCAGCAGGACCCCCGCGGGTGAGCAGTTCTTC. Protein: CASRTPAGEQFF.

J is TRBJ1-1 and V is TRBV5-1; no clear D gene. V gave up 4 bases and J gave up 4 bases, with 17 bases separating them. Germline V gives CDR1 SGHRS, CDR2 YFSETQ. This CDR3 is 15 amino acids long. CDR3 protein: CASSLGAVKSTEAFF. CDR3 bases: TGCGCCAGCAGCCTGGGCGCCGTTAAGAGCACTGAAGCTTTCTTT.

The DNA of the CDR3 is TGTGCCAGCAGCTCAGGACAGGTCCGTCAGTACCAAGAGACCCAGTACTTC. Its translation: CASSSGQVRQYQETQYF. The rearrangement joins TRBV7-8 to TRBJ2-5; 7 bases map to TRBD1. With V trimmed by 4 bases and J by 0 bases, 11 bases remained unmatched. Looked up from germline, CDR1 is SGHVS and CDR2 is FQNEAQ. The CDR3 extends over 17 amino acids. The full variable domain, its missing parts supplied by reference TRBV7-8 and TRBJ2-5, is GAGVSQSPRYKVAKRGQDVALRCDPISGHVSLFWYQQALGQGPEFLTYFQNEAQLDKSGLPSDRFFAERPEGSVSTLKIQRTQQEDSAVYLCASSSGQVRQYQETQYFGPGTRLLVL.

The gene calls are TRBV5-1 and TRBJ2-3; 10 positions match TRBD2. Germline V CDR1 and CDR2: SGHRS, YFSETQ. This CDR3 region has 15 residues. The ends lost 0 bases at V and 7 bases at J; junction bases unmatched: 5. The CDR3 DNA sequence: TGCGCCAGCAGCTTGGGTGGACTAGCGGAACATACGCAGTATTTT. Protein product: CASSLGGLAEHTQYF.

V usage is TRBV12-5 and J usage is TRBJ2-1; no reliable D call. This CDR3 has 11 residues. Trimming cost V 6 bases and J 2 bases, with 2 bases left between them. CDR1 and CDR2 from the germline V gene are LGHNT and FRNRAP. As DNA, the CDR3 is TGTGCTAGTGGACCCTACAATGAGCAGTTCTTC. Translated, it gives CASGPYNEQFF.

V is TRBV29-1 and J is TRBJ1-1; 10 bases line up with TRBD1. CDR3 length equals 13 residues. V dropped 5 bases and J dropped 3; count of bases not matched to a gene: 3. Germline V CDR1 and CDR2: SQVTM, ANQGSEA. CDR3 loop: CSVLTGGDTEAFF. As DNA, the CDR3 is TGCAGCGTTTTGACAGGGGGCGACACTGAAGCTTTCTTT.

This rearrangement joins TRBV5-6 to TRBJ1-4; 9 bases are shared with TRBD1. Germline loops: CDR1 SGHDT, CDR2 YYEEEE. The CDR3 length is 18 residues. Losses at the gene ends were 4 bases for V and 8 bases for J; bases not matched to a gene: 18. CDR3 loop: CASSSFSRDRVGGEKLFF. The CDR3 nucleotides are TGTGCCAGCAGCAGCTTCTCCCGGGACAGGGTAGGAGGAGAAAAACTGTTTTTT. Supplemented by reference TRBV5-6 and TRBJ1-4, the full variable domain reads DAGVTQSPTHLIKTRGQQVTLRCSPKSGHDTVSWYQQALGQGPQFIFQYYEEEERQRGNFPDRFSGHQFPNYSSELNVNALLLGDSALYLCASSSFSRDRVGGEKLFFGSGTQLSVL.

CDR3 residues: CASGKGGRALHEQYF. The DNA of the CDR3 is TGTGCCAGCGGAAAAGGGGGAAGGGCGTTGCACGAGCAGTACTTC. The V call is TRBV6-6, the J call TRBJ2-7; tentatively, D is TRBD1 (6 bases). CDR3 size: 15 residues. Germline V gene data show CDR1 as MNHNY and CDR2 as SVGAGI (reference sequence). The V end lost 8 bases, the J end lost 5 bases, and 22 bases lay between the germline ends.

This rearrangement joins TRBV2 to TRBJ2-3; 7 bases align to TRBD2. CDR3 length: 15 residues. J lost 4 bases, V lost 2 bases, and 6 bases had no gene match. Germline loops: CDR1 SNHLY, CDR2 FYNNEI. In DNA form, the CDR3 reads TGTGCCAGCAGTGAAATGACTAGCAGGGCAGATACGCAGTATTTT. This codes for CASSEMTSRADTQYF.

The CDR3 sequence is CAISELAVTGEQYF. DNA of the CDR3: TGTGCCATCAGTGAGCTGGCAGTGACGGGCGAGCAGTACTTC. This chain links TRBV10-3 with TRBJ2-7; D is unresolved. This CDR3 is 14 amino acids long. V was shortened by 2 bases and J by 6 bases, with 14 bases between the two germline ends. Germline V gene sequence: CDR1 ENHRY, CDR2 SYGVKD.

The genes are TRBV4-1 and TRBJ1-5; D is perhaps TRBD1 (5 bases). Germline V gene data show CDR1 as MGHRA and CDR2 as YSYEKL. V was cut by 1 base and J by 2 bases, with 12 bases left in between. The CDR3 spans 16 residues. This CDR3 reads CASSQGGGLGNQPQHF. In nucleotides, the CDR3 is TGCGCCAGCAGCCAAGGTGGGGGGTTGGGCAATCAGCCCCAGCATTTT.

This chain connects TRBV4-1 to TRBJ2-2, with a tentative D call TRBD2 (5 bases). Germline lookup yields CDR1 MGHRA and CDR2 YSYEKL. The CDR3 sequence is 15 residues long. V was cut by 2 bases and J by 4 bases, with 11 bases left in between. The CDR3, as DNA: TGCGCCAGCAGCCAACGCTGGGAGACCACCGGGGAGCTGTTTTTT. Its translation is CASSQRWETTGELFF.

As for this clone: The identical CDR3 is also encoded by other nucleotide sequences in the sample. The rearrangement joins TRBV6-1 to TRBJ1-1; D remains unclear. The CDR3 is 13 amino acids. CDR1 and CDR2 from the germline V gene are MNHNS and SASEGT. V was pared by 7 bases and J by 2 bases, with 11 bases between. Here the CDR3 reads CASTLLGNTEAFF. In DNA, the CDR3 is TGTGCCAGCACCCTTTTGGGCAACACTGAAGCTTTCTTT.

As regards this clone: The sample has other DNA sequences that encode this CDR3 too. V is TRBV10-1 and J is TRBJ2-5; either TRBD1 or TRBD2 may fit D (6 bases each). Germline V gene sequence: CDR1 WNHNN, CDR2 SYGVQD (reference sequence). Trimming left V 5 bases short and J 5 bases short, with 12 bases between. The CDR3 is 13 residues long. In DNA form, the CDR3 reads TGCGCCAGCAGTCCGGGGGCAGGGGAGACCCAGTACTTC. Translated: CASSPGAGETQYF.

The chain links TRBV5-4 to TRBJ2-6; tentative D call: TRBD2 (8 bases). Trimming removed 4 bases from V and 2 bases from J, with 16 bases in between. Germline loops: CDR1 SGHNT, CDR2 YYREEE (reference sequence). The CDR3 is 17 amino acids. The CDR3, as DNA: TGTGCCAGCAGCACACCGGGAGGGGGCGCTGGGGCCAACGTCCTGACTTTC. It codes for CASSTPGGGAGANVLTF.

The CDR3 sequence: CASSQVGGLAGFFSVTDTQYF. The DNA for the CDR3 is TGTGCCAGCAGCCAAGTGGGCGGACTAGCGGGATTTTTCTCCGTCACAGATACGCAGTATTTT. This chain links TRBV4-2 with TRBJ2-3; TRBD2 matches 12 bases. V dropped 1 base and J dropped 2; count of bases not matched to a gene: 16. CDR3 length: 21 residues. Per the germline V gene, CDR1 is LGHNA and CDR2 is YNFKEQ.

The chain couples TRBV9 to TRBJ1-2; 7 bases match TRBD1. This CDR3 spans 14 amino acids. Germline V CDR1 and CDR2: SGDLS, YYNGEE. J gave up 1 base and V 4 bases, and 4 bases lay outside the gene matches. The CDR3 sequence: CASSPGTDNYGYTF. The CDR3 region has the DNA TGTGCCAGCAGCCCCGGGACAGATAACTATGGCTACACCTTC.

The CDR3 sequence: CASSLATGTGVNGYTF. For the CDR3, the DNA is TGTGCCAGCAGCTTAGCAACCGGGACAGGGGTTAATGGCTACACCTTC. The gene calls are TRBV7-8 and TRBJ1-2; 10 bases match TRBD1. This CDR3 spans 16 amino acids. Germline trimming cut 0 bases from V and 6 bases from J; bases unmatched to any gene: 7. Germline V lookup: CDR1 SGHVS, CDR2 FQNEAQ.

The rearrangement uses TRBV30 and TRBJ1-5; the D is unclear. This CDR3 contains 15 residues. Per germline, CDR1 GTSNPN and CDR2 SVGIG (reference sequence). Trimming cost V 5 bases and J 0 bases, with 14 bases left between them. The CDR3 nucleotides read TGTGCCTGGCATTACATTAGATGTAGCAATCAGCCCCAGCATTTT. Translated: CAWHYIRCSNQPQHF.

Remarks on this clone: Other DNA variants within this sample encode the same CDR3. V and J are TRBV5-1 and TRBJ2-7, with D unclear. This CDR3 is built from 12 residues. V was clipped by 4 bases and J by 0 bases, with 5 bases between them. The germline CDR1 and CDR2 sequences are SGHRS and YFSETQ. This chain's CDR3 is CASSLSSYEQYF. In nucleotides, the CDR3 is TGCGCCAGCAGCCTGAGCTCCTACGAGCAGTACTTC.

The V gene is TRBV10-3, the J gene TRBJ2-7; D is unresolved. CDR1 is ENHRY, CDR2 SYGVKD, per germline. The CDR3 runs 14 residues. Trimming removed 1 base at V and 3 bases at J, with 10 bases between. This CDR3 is CAISEYRVGYEQYF. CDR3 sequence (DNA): TGTGCCATCAGTGAGTATAGGGTGGGCTACGAGCAGTACTTC.